Presented here are 18 T cell receptor beta chains from one specimen sequenced in a study of OX40 agonist ivuxolimab in advanced cancers. Assay used: immunoSEQ multiplex PCR; TCRdb lists only in-frame clones, some missing. The sample has 57,000 or so clones; about 86% are singletons. Sequencing was performed on CD4+ or CD8+ T cells sorted from blood, taken in a trial of the OX40 agonist ivuxolimab. Receptors were obtained from an adult with an advanced solid tumor such as melanoma, head and neck, liver or kidney cancer.

This sequence joins TRBV11-2 and TRBJ2-1, with D tentatively TRBD2 (5 bases). The CDR3 consists of 13 residues. V lost 4 bases and J 7 bases, leaving 11 bases between the germline ends. Germline V lookup: CDR1 SGHAT, CDR2 FQNNGV. CDR3 sequence: CASSSSPGNEQFF. For the CDR3, the DNA is TGTGCCAGCAGCTCGTCCCCGGGAAATGAGCAGTTCTTC.

The V and J genes are TRBV27 and TRBJ2-2; the match to TRBD1 covers 7 bases. This CDR3 comprises 15 residues. CDR1 is MNHEY and CDR2 is SMNVEV in the germline V gene (reference sequence). With V trimmed by 6 bases and J by 2 bases, 6 bases remained unmatched. CDR3 coding DNA: TGTGCCAGCAGCCCGGACAGGAGAAACACCGGGGAGCTGTTTTTT. Its translation: CASSPDRRNTGELFF.

V is TRBV5-1 and J is TRBJ1-6; 7 bases line up with TRBD1. This CDR3 spans 16 amino acids. The V and J ends lost 0 bases and 5 bases, in that order; junction bases with no gene match: 5. The germline V gene encodes CDR1 SGHRS and CDR2 YFSETQ. The CDR3 sequence is CASSLETGQHNSPLHF. CDR3 nucleotides: TGCGCCAGCAGCTTGGAGACAGGGCAACATAATTCACCCCTCCACTTT.

This chain joins TRBV19 and TRBJ1-2, with a possible D match to TRBD1 (5 bases). Germline V gene data show CDR1 as LNHDA and CDR2 as SQIVND (reference sequence). This CDR3 is built from 12 residues. Trimming took 6 bases from V and 4 from J, leaving 9 bases between them. The chain's CDR3 is CASRTGGYGYTF. The CDR3 DNA reads TGTGCCAGTAGAACAGGCGGCTATGGCTACACCTTC.

The chain employs TRBV28 and TRBJ2-3; 7 nucleotides align to TRBD2. Germline CDR1 MDHEN, CDR2 SYDVKM. J was trimmed by 0 bases and V by 2 bases; bases with no gene match: 5. This CDR3 has 16 amino acids. The CDR3 region is CASSLSGGGSTDTQYF. In DNA, the CDR3 is TGTGCCAGCAGTTTAAGCGGCGGGGGTAGCACAGATACGCAGTATTTT.

This chain connects TRBV29-1 to TRBJ1-4, with a weak D call TRBD1 (5 bases). Germline V gives CDR1 SQVTM, CDR2 ANQGSEA. This CDR3 region has 12 residues. The V end was cut by 0 bases, the J end by 14 bases, with 13 bases between. CDR3 sequence reads: CSVEEKGTGLFF. The CDR3 DNA is TGCAGCGTTGAAGAGAAAGGGACCGGGCTGTTTTTT. The variable domain in full, completed from reference TRBV29-1 and TRBJ1-4, reads SAVISQKPSRDICQRGTSLTIQCQVDSQVTMMFWYRQQPGQSLTLIATANQGSEATYESGFVIDKFPISRPNLTFSTLTVSNMSPEDSSIYLCSVEEKGTGLFFGSGTQLSVL.

This clone was found a few times. The V and J genes are TRBV7-3 and TRBJ2-7, with D possibly matching TRBD2 (6 bases). V dropped 5 bases and J dropped 2 bases, with 16 bases sitting between them. This CDR3 has 15 residues. The germline V gene has CDR1 SGHTA and CDR2 FQGTGA. CDR3 region: CASSLFGGTAYEQYF. In DNA form, the CDR3 reads TGTGCCAGCAGCCTCTTCGGGGGAACTGCCTACGAGCAGTACTTC.

The chain recombines TRBV18 with TRBJ2-7; D perhaps matches TRBD2 (7 bases). The CDR3 spans 17 residues. From germline, CDR1 is KGHSH and CDR2 LQKENI. The V gene lost 0 bases and the J gene lost 1 base, with 16 bases spanning the gap. CDR3 protein: CASSPPRGPFASYEQYF. The CDR3 nucleotides are TGTGCCAGCTCACCACCGCGGGGGCCCTTCGCTTCCTACGAGCAGTACTTC.

The CDR3 DNA is TGTGCCAGCAGCCCGGGACAGGCCGGGAACACTGAAGCTTTCTTT. Its translation is CASSPGQAGNTEAFF. The V and J genes are TRBV7-9 and TRBJ1-1, with 8 positions matching TRBD1. The CDR3 runs 15 residues. The germline V gene encodes CDR1 SEHNR and CDR2 FQNEAQ (reference sequence). V shed 5 bases and J 1 base; nucleotides not matched to a gene: 6. Based on the CDR3 plus reference TRBV7-9 and TRBJ1-1, the full variable domain is DTGVSQNPRHKITKRGQNVTFRCDPISEHNRLYWYRQTLGQGPEFLTYFQNEAQLEKSRLLSDRFSAERPKGSFSTLEIQRTEQGDSAMYLCASSPGQAGNTEAFFGQGTRLTVV.

This rearrangement joins TRBV6-1 to TRBJ1-3, with 8 bases that match TRBD1. The CDR3 contains 14 residues. The V and J ends lost 6 bases and 8 bases, in that order; junction bases with no gene match: 9. CDR1 is MNHNS and CDR2 is SASEGT in the germline V gene. The CDR3 DNA reads TGTGCCAGCAGCATCGACAGGGGTGGTGACACCATATATTTT. Its translation is CASSIDRGGDTIYF.

The chain links TRBV19 to TRBJ1-2; possible D gene TRBD1, 5 bases. This CDR3 is built from 15 residues. Trimming pared 7 bases from V and 8 bases from J, leaving 23 bases between. CDR1 is LNHDA and CDR2 is SQIVND in the germline V gene (reference sequence). CDR3 bases: TGTGCCAGTACCGAGGCCACACGAGGGGCGGCGGGCTACACCTTC. The encoded protein is CASTEATRGAAGYTF.

The V and J genes are TRBV6-5 and TRBJ2-5; TRBD1 aligns across 7 bases. The trim removed 1 base at V and 3 bases at J, leaving 2 bases unmatched. This CDR3 comprises 14 residues. Germline V gene sequence: CDR1 MNHEY, CDR2 SVGAGI. The CDR3 coding sequence is TGTGCCAGCAGTTACTGGGACAGCAAAGAGACCCAGTACTTC. Amino acid sequence: CASSYWDSKETQYF.

The chain combines TRBV6-5 with TRBJ1-2; TRBD1 aligns across 7 bases. V lost 6 bases and J lost 5; bases outside the gene matches: 6. The CDR3 is made up of 13 amino acids. Germline V lookup: CDR1 MNHEY, CDR2 SVGAGI. The CDR3 reads CASSRDSSYGYTF. CDR3 DNA: TGTGCCAGCAGCCGGGACAGTTCATATGGCTACACCTTC.

This chain uses TRBV9 with TRBJ1-5; no definite D call. Looked up from germline, CDR1 is SGDLS and CDR2 is YYNGEE. Trimming pared 2 bases from V and 2 bases from J, leaving 11 bases between. The CDR3 extends over 15 amino acids. DNA for the CDR3: TGTGCCAGCAGCGTGGGCAGTTCGGGCAATCAGCCCCAGCATTTT. Its translation is CASSVGSSGNQPQHF.

This chain links TRBV18 with TRBJ2-3, with 15 bases lining up with TRBD2. This CDR3 region has 17 residues. Germline CDR1 reads KGHSH; CDR2 reads LQKENI. V shed 0 bases and J 3 bases; nucleotides not matched to a gene: 1. CDR3 DNA sequence: TGTGCCAGCTCACCACCGGGACTAGCGGGGGGTACAGATACGCAGTATTTT. This codes for CASSPPGLAGGTDTQYF.

The J gene is TRBJ1-2, the V gene TRBV5-1; D uncertain. The V end lost 3 bases, the J end lost 4 bases, and 10 bases lay between the germline ends. The germline V gene encodes CDR1 SGHRS and CDR2 YFSETQ. CDR3 length: 13 amino acids. CDR3 region: CASSYGRLYGYTF. The CDR3 nucleotides read TGCGCCAGCAGCTATGGCAGGCTCTATGGCTACACCTTC.

This chain's CDR3 is CASSLTAATNEKLFF. In nucleotides, the CDR3 is TGTGCCAGCAGCTTAACGGCGGCTACTAATGAAAAACTGTTTTTT. This rearrangement joins TRBV7-2 to TRBJ1-4, with D uncertain. The length of the CDR3 is 15 residues. Germline CDR1 reads SGHTA; CDR2 reads FQGNSA. V lost 2 bases to trimming and J lost 2 bases, with 9 bases between them. Together with reference TRBV7-2 and TRBJ1-4, the CDR3 gives the full variable domain: GAGVSQSPSNKVTEKGKDVELRCDPISGHTALYWYRQSLGQGLEFLIYFQGNSAPDKSGLPSDRFSAERTGGSVSTLTIQRTQQEDSAVYLCASSLTAATNEKLFFGSGTQLSVL.

The V and J genes are TRBV4-3 and TRBJ2-1; maybe TRBD1 (5 bases). Trimming removed 4 bases at V and 9 bases at J, with 13 bases between. CDR1 is LGHNA, CDR2 YSLEER, per germline. CDR3 size: 13 residues. CDR3: CASSRQGSVEQFF. In DNA form, the CDR3 reads TGCGCCAGCAGCCGGCAGGGTTCTGTTGAGCAGTTCTTC.